These 3 T cell receptor beta chains originate from one sample sequenced in a study of control samples from healthy donors and cancer patients. Using immunoSEQ multiplex PCR, the repertoire was profiled, and TCRdb retains in-frame clones only, with some absent. The table lists about 64,000 clones, about 92% of them singletons, with about 1.7% in the top ten. Sequencing was carried out using PBMCs. Every receptor here comes from a man aged 40-49 years with colorectal cancer.

This rearrangement joins TRBV4-3 to TRBJ1-5; D is ambiguous. The V end lost 1 base, the J end lost 2 bases, and 9 bases lay between the germline ends. The germline CDR1 and CDR2 sequences are LGHNA and YSLEER. The CDR3 is 15 amino acids. CDR3 in amino acids: CASSQAWKGNQPQHF. DNA of the CDR3: TGCGCCAGCAGCCAAGCTTGGAAGGGCAATCAGCCCCAGCATTTT.

The V call is TRBV5-1, the J call TRBJ2-7, with D perhaps assigned TRBD1 or TRBD2 (5 bases each). The V end was cut by 4 bases, the J end by 5 bases, with 16 bases between. This CDR3 region has 14 residues. The germline V gene encodes CDR1 SGHRS and CDR2 YFSETQ. CDR3 coding DNA: TGCGCCAGCAGCCGCTCCCAGGGACCTAACGAGCAGTACTTC. Translation gives CASSRSQGPNEQYF.

This chain links TRBV9 with TRBJ1-1, with 9 positions matching TRBD1. The V and J ends lost 4 bases and 5 bases, in that order; junction bases with no gene match: 6. CDR3 length: 14 residues. Per the germline V gene, CDR1 is SGDLS and CDR2 is YYNGEE. The CDR3 DNA reads TGTGCCAGCAGCCCGAGGACAGGGGAGACTGAAGCTTTCTTT. This gives the protein CASSPRTGETEAFF.